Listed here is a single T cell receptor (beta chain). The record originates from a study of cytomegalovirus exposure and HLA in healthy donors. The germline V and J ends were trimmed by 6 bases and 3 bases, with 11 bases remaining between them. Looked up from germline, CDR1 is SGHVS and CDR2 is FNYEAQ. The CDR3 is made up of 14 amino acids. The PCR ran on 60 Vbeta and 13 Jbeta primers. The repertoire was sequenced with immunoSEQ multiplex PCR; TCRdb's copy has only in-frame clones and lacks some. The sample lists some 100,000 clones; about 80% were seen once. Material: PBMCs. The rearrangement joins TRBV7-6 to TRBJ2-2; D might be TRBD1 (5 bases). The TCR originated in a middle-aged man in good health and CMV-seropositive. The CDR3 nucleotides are TGTGCCAGCAGGTATACAGGAGACACCGGGGAGCTGTTTTTT. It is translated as CASRYTGDTGELFF. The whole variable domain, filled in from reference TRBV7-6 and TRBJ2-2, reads GAGVSQSPRYKVTKRGQDVALRCDPISGHVSLYWYRQALGQGPEFLTYFNYEAQQDKSGLPNDRFSAERPEGSISTLTIQRTEQRDSAMYRCASRYTGDTGELFFGEGSRLTVL.